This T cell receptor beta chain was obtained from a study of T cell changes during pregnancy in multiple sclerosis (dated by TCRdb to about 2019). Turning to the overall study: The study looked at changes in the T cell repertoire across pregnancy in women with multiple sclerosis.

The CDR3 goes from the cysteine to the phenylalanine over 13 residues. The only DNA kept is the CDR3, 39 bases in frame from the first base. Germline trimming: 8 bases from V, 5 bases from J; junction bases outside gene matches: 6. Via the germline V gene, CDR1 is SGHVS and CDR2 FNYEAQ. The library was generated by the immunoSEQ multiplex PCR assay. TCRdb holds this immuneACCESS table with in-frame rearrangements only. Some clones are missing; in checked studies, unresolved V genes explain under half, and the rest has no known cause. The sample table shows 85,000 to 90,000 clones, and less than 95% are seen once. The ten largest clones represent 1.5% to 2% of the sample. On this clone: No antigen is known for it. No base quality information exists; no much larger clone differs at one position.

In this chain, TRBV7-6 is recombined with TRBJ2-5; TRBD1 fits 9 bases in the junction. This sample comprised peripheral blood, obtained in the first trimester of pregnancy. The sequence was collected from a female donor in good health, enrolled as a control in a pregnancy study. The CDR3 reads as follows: CASGTGSQETQYF. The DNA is TGTGCCAGCGGGACAGGGTCCCAGGAGACCCAGTACTTC.